Following are 4 T cell receptor beta chains from one sample sequenced in a study of shared clonotypes between healthy human individuals. The repertoire was sequenced with immunoSEQ multiplex PCR; TCRdb's copy has only in-frame clones and lacks some. This table has 2,100,000 or so clones, around 95% appearing once. Sequencing was carried out using naive CD4+ T cells sorted from blood. Subset here: CD45RA+ positively selected. The receptors here all came from a man between 18 and 29 years old in good health.

This CDR3 is CSVVQGAWTDTQYF. In DNA, the CDR3 is TGCAGCGTTGTACAGGGGGCTTGGACAGATACGCAGTATTTT. The chain carries TRBV29-1 and TRBJ2-3, with 9 bases that match TRBD1. This CDR3 comprises 14 residues. Trimming at V came to 4 bases and at J to 3 bases, leaving 5 bases not matched to a gene. Per germline, CDR1 SQVTM and CDR2 ANQGSEA.

Details on this clone: In the same sample, other DNA sequences code for this CDR3. The CDR3 DNA reads TGCGCCAGCAGCTCGACAGGGGGAGGAGAGACCCAGTACTTC. Protein sequence: CASSSTGGGETQYF. V usage is TRBV5-1 and J usage is TRBJ2-5; 9 bases map to TRBD1. This CDR3 has 14 residues. Germline values: CDR1 SGHRS, CDR2 YFSETQ. V shed 3 bases, J shed 4 bases, and the junction held 4 bases outside the gene matches.

J is TRBJ1-1 and V is TRBV6-5; the match to TRBD1 covers 7 bases. The CDR3 sequence is 14 residues long. Germline V CDR1 and CDR2: MNHEY, SVGAGI. Unmatched junction bases numbered 7, after V lost 5 bases and J lost 4 bases. CDR3 DNA: TGTGCCAGCAGTGTGAGGGGGCTTAGCACTGAAGCTTTCTTT. Translated, it gives CASSVRGLSTEAFF.

This clone was counted a single time. The chain employs TRBV10-1 and TRBJ2-1, with 9 positions matching TRBD2. Per germline, CDR1 WNHNN and CDR2 SYGVQD (reference sequence). This CDR3 region has 14 residues. V trimming: 7 bases; J trimming: 5 bases; junction bases outside the gene matches: 6. CDR3 amino acids: CASKPSGADNEQFF. The DNA of the CDR3 is TGCGCCAGCAAACCTAGCGGGGCGGACAATGAGCAGTTCTTC.